A selection of T cell receptor beta chains follows, all from one sample in a study of T-cell reconstitution after alpha-beta-depleted transplantation in children. Each CDR3 protein gets one entry after TCRdb re-called the PCR reads with MiXCR. The data show about 610,000 distinct CDR3 sequences, with around 27% seen just once and about a third held by the top ten. Sequenced here: PBMCs, sampled before TCRalphabeta/CD19-depleted stem cell transplant. These receptors originate from a boy under two years old with Wiskott-Aldrich syndrome, due to receive a stem cell transplant. Both conserved end residues are part of each CDR3.

>TRBJ2-5|TRBV7-2
CASSFSGLVSETQYF
>TRBJ2-1|TRBV24-1
CATSDVTSGISNEQFF
>TRBJ2-1|TRBV5-1
CASSLGSPNEQFF
>TRBJ2-3|TRBV4-1
CASSQEGLAVSTDTQYF
>TRBJ2-2|TRBV27
CASSFTAARVFTGELFF
>TRBJ1-2|TRBV7-9
CASSLARGPVDGYTF
>TRBJ2-3|TRBV7-6
CASSPPVLAGGTDTQYF
>TRBJ2-2|TRBV6-4
CASSGLAGAGELFF
>TRBJ2-1|TRBV12-3/TRBV12-4
CASKGLANYNEQFF
>TRBJ2-7|TRBV5-1
CASSFLGSPYEQYF
>TRBJ1-2|TRBV7-3
CANSFYGPGGEGYTF
>TRBJ2-1|TRBV3-1
CASSQSHRVDEQFF
>TRBJ2-7|TRBV5-1
CASSLGRERVYEQYF
>TRBJ2-1|TRBV20-1
CSAKPGGLIHNEQFF
>TRBJ2-5|TRBV7-9
CASSFLPGGLETQYF
>TRBJ2-1|TRBV9
CASSAVSIPHEQFF
>TRBJ2-2|TRBV5-1
CASSLDSSFGELFF